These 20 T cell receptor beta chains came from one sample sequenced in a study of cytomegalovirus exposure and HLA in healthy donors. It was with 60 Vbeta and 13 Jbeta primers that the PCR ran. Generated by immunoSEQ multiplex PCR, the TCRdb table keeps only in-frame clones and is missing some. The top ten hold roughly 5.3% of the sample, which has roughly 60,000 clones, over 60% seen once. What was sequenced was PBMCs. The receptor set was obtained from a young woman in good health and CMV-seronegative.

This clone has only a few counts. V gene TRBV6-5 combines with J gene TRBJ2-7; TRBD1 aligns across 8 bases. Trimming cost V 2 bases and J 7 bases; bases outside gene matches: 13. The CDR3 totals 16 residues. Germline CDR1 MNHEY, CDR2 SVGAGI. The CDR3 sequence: CASSYGGTGTSREQYF. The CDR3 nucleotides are TGTGCCAGCAGTTACGGCGGGACAGGAACGTCGCGGGAGCAGTACTTC.

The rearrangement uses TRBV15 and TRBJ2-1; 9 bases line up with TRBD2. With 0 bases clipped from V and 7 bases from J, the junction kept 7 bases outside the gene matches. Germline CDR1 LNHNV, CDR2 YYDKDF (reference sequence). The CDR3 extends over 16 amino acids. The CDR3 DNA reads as TGTGCCACCAGCAGAGATGTAGCGGGAGTGAGGAATGAGCAGTTCTTC. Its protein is CATSRDVAGVRNEQFF.

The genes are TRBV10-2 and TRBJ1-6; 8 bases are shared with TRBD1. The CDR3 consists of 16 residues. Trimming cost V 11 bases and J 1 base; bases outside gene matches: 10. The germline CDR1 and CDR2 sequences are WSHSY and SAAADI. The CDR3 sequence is CAALLDRGSYNSPLHF. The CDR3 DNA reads TGCGCCGCCCTCCTAGACAGGGGTTCCTATAATTCACCCCTCCACTTT.

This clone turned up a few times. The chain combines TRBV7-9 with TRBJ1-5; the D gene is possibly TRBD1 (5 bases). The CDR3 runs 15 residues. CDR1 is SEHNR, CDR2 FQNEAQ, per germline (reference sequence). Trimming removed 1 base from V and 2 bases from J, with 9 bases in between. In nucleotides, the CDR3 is TGTGCCAGCAGCTTAGAGGGGCCGCGCAATCAGCCCCAGCATTTT. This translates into CASSLEGPRNQPQHF.

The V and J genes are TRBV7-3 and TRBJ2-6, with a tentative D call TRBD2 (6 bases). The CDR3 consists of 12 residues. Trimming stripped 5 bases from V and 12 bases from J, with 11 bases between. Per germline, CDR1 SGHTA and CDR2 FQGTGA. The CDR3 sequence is CASSRGDRVLTF. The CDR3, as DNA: TGTGCCAGCAGCCGCGGGGACCGCGTCCTGACTTTC.

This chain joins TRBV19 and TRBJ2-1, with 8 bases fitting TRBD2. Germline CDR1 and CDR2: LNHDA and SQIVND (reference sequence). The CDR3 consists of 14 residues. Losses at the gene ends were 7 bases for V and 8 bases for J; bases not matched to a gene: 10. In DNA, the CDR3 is TGTGCCAGTAAGCAAGCGGGAGCCTCGGATGAGCAGTTCTTC. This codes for CASKQAGASDEQFF.

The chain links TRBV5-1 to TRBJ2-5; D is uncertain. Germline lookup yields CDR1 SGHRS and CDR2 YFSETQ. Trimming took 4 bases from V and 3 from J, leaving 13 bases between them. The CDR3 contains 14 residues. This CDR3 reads CASSAGTSEETQYF. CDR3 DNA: TGCGCCAGCAGCGCAGGAACGTCGGAAGAGACCCAGTACTTC.

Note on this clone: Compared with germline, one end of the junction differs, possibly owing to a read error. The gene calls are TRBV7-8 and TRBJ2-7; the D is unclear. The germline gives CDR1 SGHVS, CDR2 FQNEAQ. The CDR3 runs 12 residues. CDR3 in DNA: TGTTCCAGCAGCCCCCGGGCCTACGAGCAGTACTTC. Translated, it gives CSSSPRAYEQYF. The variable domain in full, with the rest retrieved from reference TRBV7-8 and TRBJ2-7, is GAGVSQSPRYKVAKRGQDVALRCDPISGHVSLFWYQQALGQGPEFLTYFQNEAQLDKSGLPSDRFFAERPEGSVSTLKIQRTQQEDSAVYLCSSSPRAYEQYFGPGTRLTVT.

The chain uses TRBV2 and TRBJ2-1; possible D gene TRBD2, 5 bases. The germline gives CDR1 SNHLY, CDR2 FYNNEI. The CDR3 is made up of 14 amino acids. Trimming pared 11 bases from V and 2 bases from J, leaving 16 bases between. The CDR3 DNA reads TGTGCCTCACGCCCGGGGAGAACCTACAATGAGCAGTTCTTC. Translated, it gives CASRPGRTYNEQFF.

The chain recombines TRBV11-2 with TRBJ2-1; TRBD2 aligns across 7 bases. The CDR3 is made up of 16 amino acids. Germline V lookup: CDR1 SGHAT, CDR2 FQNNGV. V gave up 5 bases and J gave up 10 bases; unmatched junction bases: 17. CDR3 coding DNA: TGTGCCAGCAGCCCCTACCCCCAACTAGCGAGGGAGGAGCAGTTCTTC. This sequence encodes CASSPYPQLAREEQFF.

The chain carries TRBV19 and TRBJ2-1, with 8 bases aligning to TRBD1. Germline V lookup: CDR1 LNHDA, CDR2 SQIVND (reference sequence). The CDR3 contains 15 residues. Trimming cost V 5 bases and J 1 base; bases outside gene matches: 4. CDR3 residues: CASSVDRESYNEQFF. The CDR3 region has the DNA TGTGCCAGTAGTGTGGACAGGGAGTCCTACAATGAGCAGTTCTTC.

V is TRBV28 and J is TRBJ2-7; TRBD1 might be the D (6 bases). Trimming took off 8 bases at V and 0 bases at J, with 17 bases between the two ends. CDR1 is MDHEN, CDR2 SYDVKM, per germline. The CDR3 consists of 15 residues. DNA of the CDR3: TGTGCCAGCGAACCAGGGCAGGGGTTCTCCTACGAGCAGTACTTC. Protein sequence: CASEPGQGFSYEQYF.

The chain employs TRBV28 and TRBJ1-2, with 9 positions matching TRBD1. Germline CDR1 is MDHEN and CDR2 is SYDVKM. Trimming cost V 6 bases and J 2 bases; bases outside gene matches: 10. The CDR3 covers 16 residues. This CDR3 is CASSQPPGQGNYGYTF. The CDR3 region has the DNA TGTGCCAGCAGCCAACCGCCGGGACAGGGAAACTATGGCTACACCTTC.

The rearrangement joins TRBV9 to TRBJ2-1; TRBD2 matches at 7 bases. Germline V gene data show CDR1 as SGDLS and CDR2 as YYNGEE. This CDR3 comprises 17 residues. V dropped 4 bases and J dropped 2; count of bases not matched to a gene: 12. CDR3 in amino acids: CASSSASGGLPYNEQFF. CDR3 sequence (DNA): TGTGCCAGCAGCTCAGCTAGCGGAGGACTTCCCTACAATGAGCAGTTCTTC.

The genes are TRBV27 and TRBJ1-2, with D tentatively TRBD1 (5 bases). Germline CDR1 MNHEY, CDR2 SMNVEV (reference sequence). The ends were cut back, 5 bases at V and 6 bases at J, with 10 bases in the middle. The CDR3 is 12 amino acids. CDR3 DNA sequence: TGTGCCAGCAGTCTGGGGGGGGATGGCTACACCTTC. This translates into CASSLGGDGYTF.

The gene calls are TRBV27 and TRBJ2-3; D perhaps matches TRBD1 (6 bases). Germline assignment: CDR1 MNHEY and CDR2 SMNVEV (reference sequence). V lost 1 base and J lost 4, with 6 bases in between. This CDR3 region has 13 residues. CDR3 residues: CASSLYRADTQYF. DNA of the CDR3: TGTGCCAGCAGTTTATACAGGGCAGATACGCAGTATTTT.

This CDR3 is CASSLLREVTDTQYF. Written as DNA, the CDR3 is TGTGCCAGCAGCTTACTCCGGGAGGTCACAGATACGCAGTATTTT. This chain uses TRBV7-8 with TRBJ2-3; 7 nucleotides line up with TRBD2. Germline CDR1 is SGHVS and CDR2 is FQNEAQ. Losses at the gene ends were 2 bases for V and 2 bases for J; bases not matched to a gene: 4. The CDR3 runs to 15 residues.

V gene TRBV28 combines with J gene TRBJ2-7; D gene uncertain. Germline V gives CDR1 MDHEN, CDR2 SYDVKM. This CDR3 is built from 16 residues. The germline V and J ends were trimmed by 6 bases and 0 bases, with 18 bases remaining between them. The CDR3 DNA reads TGTGCCAGCAGCCAGCCGGTGACTGATACCTCCTACGAGCAGTACTTC. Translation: CASSQPVTDTSYEQYF.

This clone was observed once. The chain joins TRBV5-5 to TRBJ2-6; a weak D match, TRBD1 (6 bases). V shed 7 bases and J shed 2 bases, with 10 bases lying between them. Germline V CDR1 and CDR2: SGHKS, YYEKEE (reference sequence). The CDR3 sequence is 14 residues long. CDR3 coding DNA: TGTGCCAGCCGCCCAGGGGCTGGGGCCAACGTCCTGACTTTC. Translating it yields CASRPGAGANVLTF. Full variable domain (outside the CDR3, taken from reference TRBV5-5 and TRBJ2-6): DAGVTQSPTHLIKTRGQQVTLRCSPISGHKSVSWYQQVLGQGPQFIFQYYEKEERGRGNFPDRFSARQFPNYSSELNVNALLLGDSALYLCASRPGAGANVLTFGAGSRLTVL.

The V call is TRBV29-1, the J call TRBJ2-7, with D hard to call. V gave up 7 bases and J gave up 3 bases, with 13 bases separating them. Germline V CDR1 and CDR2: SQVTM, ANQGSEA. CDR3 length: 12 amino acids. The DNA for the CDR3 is TGCAGCGCCTTTGGCGACAACTACGAGCAGTACTTC. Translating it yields CSAFGDNYEQYF.